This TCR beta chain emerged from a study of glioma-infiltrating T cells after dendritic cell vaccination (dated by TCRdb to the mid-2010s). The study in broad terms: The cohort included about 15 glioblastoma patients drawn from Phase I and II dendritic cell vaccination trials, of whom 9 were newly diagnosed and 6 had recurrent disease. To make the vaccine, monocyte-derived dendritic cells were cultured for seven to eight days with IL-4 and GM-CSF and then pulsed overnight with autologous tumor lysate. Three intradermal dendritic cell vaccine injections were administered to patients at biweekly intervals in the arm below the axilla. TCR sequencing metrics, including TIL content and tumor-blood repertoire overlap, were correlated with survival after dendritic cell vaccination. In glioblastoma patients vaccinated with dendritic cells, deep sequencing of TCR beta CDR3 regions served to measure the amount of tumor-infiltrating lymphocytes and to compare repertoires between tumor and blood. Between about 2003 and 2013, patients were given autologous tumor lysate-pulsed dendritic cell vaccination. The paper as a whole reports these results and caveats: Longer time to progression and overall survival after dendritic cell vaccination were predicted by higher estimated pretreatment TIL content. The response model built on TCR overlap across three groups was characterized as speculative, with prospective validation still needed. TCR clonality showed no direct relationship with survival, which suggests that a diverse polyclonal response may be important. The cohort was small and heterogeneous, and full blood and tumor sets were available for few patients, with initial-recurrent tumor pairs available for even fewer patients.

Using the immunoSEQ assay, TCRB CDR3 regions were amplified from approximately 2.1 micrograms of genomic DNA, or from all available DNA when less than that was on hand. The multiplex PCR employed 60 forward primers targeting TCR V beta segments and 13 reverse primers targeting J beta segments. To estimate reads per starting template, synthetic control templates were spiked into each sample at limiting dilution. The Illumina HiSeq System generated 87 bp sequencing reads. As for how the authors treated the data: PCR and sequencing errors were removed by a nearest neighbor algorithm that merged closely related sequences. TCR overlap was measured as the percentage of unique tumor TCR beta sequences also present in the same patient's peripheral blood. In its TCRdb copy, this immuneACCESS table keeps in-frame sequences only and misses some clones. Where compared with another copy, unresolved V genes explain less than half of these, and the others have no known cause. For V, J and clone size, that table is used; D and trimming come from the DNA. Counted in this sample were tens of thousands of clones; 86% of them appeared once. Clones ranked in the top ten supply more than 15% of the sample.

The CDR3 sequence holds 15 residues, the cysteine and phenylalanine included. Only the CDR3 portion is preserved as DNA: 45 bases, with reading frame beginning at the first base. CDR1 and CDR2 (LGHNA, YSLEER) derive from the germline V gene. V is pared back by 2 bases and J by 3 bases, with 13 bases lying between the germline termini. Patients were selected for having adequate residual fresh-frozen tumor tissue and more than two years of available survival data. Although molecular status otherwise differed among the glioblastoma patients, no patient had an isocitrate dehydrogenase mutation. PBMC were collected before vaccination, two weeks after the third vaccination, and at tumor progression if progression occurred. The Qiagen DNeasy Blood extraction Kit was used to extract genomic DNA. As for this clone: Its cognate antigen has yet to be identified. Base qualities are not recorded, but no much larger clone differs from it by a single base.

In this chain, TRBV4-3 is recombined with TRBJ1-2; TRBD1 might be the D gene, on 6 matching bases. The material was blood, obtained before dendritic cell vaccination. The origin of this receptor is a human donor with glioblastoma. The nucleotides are TGCGCCAGCAGCCAAAGCGCTCAGGGGCACTATGGCTACACCTTC. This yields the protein CASSQSAQGHYGYTF.